This TCR beta chain is drawn from a study of siplizumab effects on memory and regulatory T cells. Study-wide findings and caveats: Suppressive activity of Tregs proliferating in siplizumab cultures remained unconfirmed. Many proliferating CD4+ or CD8+ clones remained unclassified. Roughly 75-95% of them could not be assigned either a naive or a memory phenotype. The study found that mappable alloreactive CD4+ clones averaged around 68% Treg-derived with siplizumab and roughly 27% in controls.

As regards this clone: Its target is unknown.

The germline V and J ends were trimmed by 6 bases and 10 bases, with 10 bases remaining between them. The CDR3 has 10 residues. The germline V gene has CDR1 DFQATT and CDR2 SNEGSKA (reference sequence). The method was immunoSEQ multiplex PCR; TCRdb's version includes in-frame clones alone and lacks a portion of them. This table has more than 75,000 clones, approximately 97% appearing once. Sequenced: naive CD4+ T cells sorted from blood. The receptor was derived from a human donor in good health. The V call is TRBV20-1, the J call TRBJ2-1; no clear D. The CDR3 reads CSATEREQFF. CDR3 in DNA: TGCAGTGCGACGGAGCGAGAGCAGTTCTTC.